Below, 27 T cell receptor beta chains from the same sample are listed, as sequenced in a study of cytomegalovirus exposure and HLA in healthy donors. Libraries were prepared by immunoSEQ multiplex PCR; TCRdb keeps only in-frame clonotypes and omits some of them. The data hold more than 250,000 clones, with around 90% observed a single time. Sample: PBMCs. The receptors here all came from a woman in her twenties or thirties in good health and CMV-seronegative.

The V and J genes are TRBV6-5 and TRBJ2-2; 7 positions agree with TRBD1. After removal of 6 bases from V and 1 base from J, the junction contained 2 bases not matched to a gene. Looked up from germline, CDR1 is MNHEY and CDR2 is SVGAGI. This CDR3 has 14 residues. The CDR3 region is CASRRTGNTGELFF. The CDR3 nucleotides read TGTGCCAGCAGGCGGACAGGGAACACCGGGGAGCTGTTTTTT.

The V call is TRBV6-6, the J call TRBJ2-7; D remains ambiguous. Trimming left V 4 bases short and J 1 base short, with 11 bases between. Germline V lookup: CDR1 MNHNY, CDR2 SVGAGI (reference sequence). This CDR3 region has 14 residues. The CDR3 nucleotides read TGTGCCAGCAGTTCCCCCATGGCTTCCTACGAGCAGTACTTC. It encodes CASSSPMASYEQYF.

This chain connects TRBV25-1 to TRBJ1-4, with D unclear. With 3 bases removed from V and 8 bases from J, the gap between germline ends came to 16 bases. The CDR3 length is 15 residues. In germline, CDR1 is MGHDK, CDR2 SYGVNS. The CDR3 sequence is CASSDFVGRREKLFF. In DNA form, the CDR3 reads TGTGCCAGCAGTGATTTCGTAGGGAGGAGGGAAAAACTGTTTTTT.

The chain employs TRBV28 and TRBJ1-5, with D tentatively TRBD1 (5 bases). The CDR3 totals 17 residues. Germline CDR1 reads MDHEN; CDR2 reads SYDVKM. V gave up 2 bases and J gave up 0 bases, with 14 bases separating them. The CDR3 spells CASSLHGGGNSNQPQHF. The CDR3 nucleotides read TGTGCCAGCAGTTTACATGGGGGGGGGAATAGCAATCAGCCCCAGCATTTT.

This CDR3 is CASSPTGRTYEQYF. In DNA form, the CDR3 reads TGTGCCAGCAGTCCAACAGGACGGACCTACGAGCAGTACTTC. V is TRBV28 and J is TRBJ2-7, with TRBD1 as a possible D gene (5 bases). This CDR3 comprises 14 residues. The V end was cut by 5 bases, the J end by 2 bases, with 13 bases between. Per the germline V gene, CDR1 is MDHEN and CDR2 is SYDVKM.

The chain is built from TRBV7-9 and TRBJ1-1, with D unclear. This CDR3 has 17 residues. V lost 5 bases, J lost 2 bases, and 21 bases lay in between. Germline-derived CDR1 and CDR2 are SEHNR and FQNEAQ (reference sequence). The CDR3 nucleotides read TGTGCCAGCAGCGCCCTAACTCAAGGCAGGCGAAACACTGAAGCTTTCTTT. Translation: CASSALTQGRRNTEAFF.

V usage is TRBV28 and J usage is TRBJ1-2; D call uncertain. V lost 3 bases to trimming and J lost 6 bases, with 14 bases between them. The germline CDR1 and CDR2 sequences are MDHEN and SYDVKM. This CDR3 is built from 14 residues. The CDR3 sequence is CASSFGVGRDGYTF. CDR3 DNA: TGTGCCAGCAGTTTCGGGGTGGGGAGGGATGGCTACACCTTC.

The CDR3 spells CASSQDSRDRVSNEQFF. CDR3 nucleotide sequence: TGCGCCAGCAGCCAAGATAGTAGGGACAGGGTTTCCAATGAGCAGTTCTTC. V gene TRBV4-1 combines with J gene TRBJ2-1, with 9 bases lining up with TRBD1. With 0 bases clipped from V and 6 bases from J, the junction kept 9 bases outside the gene matches. This CDR3 comprises 17 residues. CDR1 and CDR2 from the germline V gene are MGHRA and YSYEKL.

The chain couples TRBV4-1 to TRBJ2-1; D may be TRBD1 (6 bases). The CDR3 totals 18 residues. Trimming shortened V by 1 base and J by 0 bases, and 16 bases separated the two germline ends. Germline CDR1 is MGHRA and CDR2 is YSYEKL. For the CDR3, the DNA is TGCGCCAGCAGCCAAGGCGAACAGGGAATAAGCTCCTACAATGAGCAGTTCTTC. It yields the protein CASSQGEQGISSYNEQFF.

The CDR3 here is CASSYGTNPSYNEQFF. The CDR3 DNA sequence: TGTGCCAGCAGTTATGGGACTAACCCCTCCTACAATGAGCAGTTCTTC. V and J are TRBV27 and TRBJ2-1; 7 bases are a match to TRBD2. Germline V gives CDR1 MNHEY, CDR2 SMNVEV (reference sequence). Germline trimming cut 4 bases from V and 0 bases from J; bases unmatched to any gene: 6. The CDR3 loop spans 16 amino acids.

The V gene is TRBV21-1, the J gene TRBJ2-7; the tabulated D call, TRBD1, remains unverified against the DNA. TRBV21-1 is a pseudogene. The CDR3 runs to 14 residues. The CDR3 DNA is TGTGCCAGCAGTACCAGGACAGGGCGGTACGAGCAGTACTTC. Translation gives CASSTRTGRYEQYF.

V and J are TRBV4-3 and TRBJ1-3, with D perhaps matching TRBD1 (5 bases). The CDR3 has 16 amino acids. V was cut by 1 base and J by 0 bases, with 10 bases left in between. CDR1 LGHNA and CDR2 YSLEER come from the germline V gene. CDR3 DNA: TGCGCCAGCAGCCAAGTACCGGGGGTCTCTGGAAACACCATATATTTT. Protein product: CASSQVPGVSGNTIYF.

This rearrangement joins TRBV9 to TRBJ2-5, with D perhaps TRBD2 (5 bases). CDR1 is SGDLS and CDR2 is YYNGEE in the germline V gene. With 3 bases removed from V and 5 bases from J, the gap between germline ends came to 17 bases. This CDR3 has 15 residues. The CDR3 DNA reads TGTGCCAGCAGCGCCCCGGAGGTTGGTAGGGAGACCCAGTACTTC. Amino acids: CASSAPEVGRETQYF.

The V call is TRBV28, the J call TRBJ1-5; 9 positions agree with TRBD1. J gave up 0 bases and V 6 bases, and 12 bases lay outside the gene matches. Germline V gene data show CDR1 as MDHEN and CDR2 as SYDVKM. The CDR3 contains 18 residues. CDR3 DNA sequence: TGTGCCAGCAGATTGGAGGACAGGGGCGAATATAGCAATCAGCCCCAGCATTTT. Amino acids: CASRLEDRGEYSNQPQHF.

The chain combines TRBV2 with TRBJ2-7; 13 bases agree with TRBD2. V lost 3 bases to trimming and J lost 9 bases; unmatched junction nucleotides: 8. Germline assignment: CDR1 SNHLY and CDR2 FYNNEI. There are 15 residues in the CDR3. The CDR3 protein is CASSEGLAGLRMQYF. CDR3 sequence (DNA): TGTGCCAGCAGTGAGGGACTAGCGGGATTGAGGATGCAGTACTTC. The full variable domain, its missing parts supplied by reference TRBV2 and TRBJ2-7, is EPEVTQTPSHQVTQMGQEVILRCVPISNHLYFYWYRQILGQKVEFLVSFYNNEISEKSEIFDDQFSVERPDGSNFTLKIRSTKLEDSAMYFCASSEGLAGLRMQYFGPGTRLTVT.

The chain employs TRBV27 and TRBJ2-3; 10 nucleotides match TRBD2. The junction had 5 bases not matched to a gene; V was cut back by 3 bases and J by 2 bases. Germline V gene lookup returns CDR1 MNHEY and CDR2 SMNVEV (reference sequence). The CDR3 runs 16 residues. The CDR3: CASSLLAGAATDTQYF. DNA of the CDR3: TGTGCCAGCAGTTTGCTAGCGGGAGCGGCCACAGATACGCAGTATTTT.

This sequence joins TRBV29-1 and TRBJ2-1, with a possible D match to TRBD2 (5 bases). This CDR3 has 14 amino acids. From germline, CDR1 is SQVTM and CDR2 ANQGSEA. The germline V and J ends were trimmed by 6 bases and 6 bases, with 18 bases remaining between them. The CDR3 DNA reads TGCAGCGTCGCAACTAGTCTTGTACGCAATGAGCAGTTCTTC. Its translation: CSVATSLVRNEQFF.

The chain couples TRBV4-1 to TRBJ2-1, with 7 bases that match TRBD1. Germline V gene sequence: CDR1 MGHRA, CDR2 YSYEKL. This CDR3 is 14 amino acids long. J lost 9 bases, V lost 0 bases, and 5 bases had no gene match. DNA for the CDR3: TGCGCCAGCAGCCAAGAGGACAGGCCCATTGAGCAGTTCTTC. It is translated as CASSQEDRPIEQFF.

This clone showed up many times. This sequence joins TRBV6-1 and TRBJ1-5; TRBD1 matches at 9 bases. The CDR3 is 18 amino acids. Per germline, CDR1 MNHNS and CDR2 SASEGT. Trimming at V came to 4 bases and at J to 6 bases, leaving 16 bases not matched to a gene. The CDR3 sequence: CASSGNPIWDRVGQPQHF. CDR3 nucleotide sequence: TGTGCCAGCAGTGGAAACCCCATATGGGACAGGGTGGGTCAGCCCCAGCATTTT.

V is TRBV4-3 and J is TRBJ2-7, with D perhaps matching TRBD2 (7 bases). Trimming took off 0 bases at V and 3 bases at J, with 9 bases between the two ends. The CDR3 length is 14 residues. Germline V CDR1 and CDR2: LGHNA, YSLEER. CDR3 in amino acids: CASSQERGGYEQYF. As DNA, the CDR3 is TGCGCCAGCAGCCAAGAGAGGGGGGGCTACGAGCAGTACTTC.

V usage is TRBV18 and J usage is TRBJ1-2, with D hard to call. V lost 2 bases, J lost 0 bases, and 7 bases lay in between. There are 14 residues in the CDR3. The germline V gene encodes CDR1 KGHSH and CDR2 LQKENI. CDR3 bases: TGTGCCAGCTCACCAGCCAGAGCTAACTATGGCTACACCTTC. It encodes CASSPARANYGYTF.

The chain has TRBV4-3 and TRBJ1-1; D unclear. This CDR3 is 15 amino acids long. The ends were cut back, 1 base at V and 0 bases at J, with 9 bases in the middle. Germline V CDR1 and CDR2: LGHNA, YSLEER. The CDR3 protein is CASSQGVDLNTEAFF. The CDR3 region has the DNA TGCGCCAGCAGCCAAGGGGTGGACCTGAACACTGAAGCTTTCTTT.

J is TRBJ2-1 and V is TRBV5-1; 9 nucleotides line up with TRBD2. With V trimmed by 4 bases and J by 5 bases, 7 bases remained unmatched. CDR1 and CDR2 from the germline V gene are SGHRS and YFSETQ. This CDR3 contains 15 residues. In DNA, the CDR3 is TGCGCCAGCAGCAGACTAGCGGAGAAAAACAATGAGCAGTTCTTC. Amino acid sequence: CASSRLAEKNNEQFF.

This clone was observed once. The rearrangement links TRBV28 to TRBJ2-1; tentative D call: TRBD1 (5 bases). This CDR3 is built from 13 residues. Germline V lookup: CDR1 MDHEN, CDR2 SYDVKM. Trimming removed 3 bases from V and 5 bases from J, with 8 bases in between. This CDR3 is CASSFRQNNEQFF. The CDR3 bases are TGTGCCAGCAGTTTTAGACAGAACAATGAGCAGTTCTTC.

This clone was picked up one time. Additional DNA sequences in this sample encode the identical CDR3. The chain has TRBV5-6 and TRBJ2-7; TRBD1 might be the D (6 bases). The CDR3 consists of 13 residues. Trimming removed 2 bases at V and 2 bases at J, with 8 bases between. Germline V lookup: CDR1 SGHDT, CDR2 YYEEEE. The CDR3 nucleotides are TGTGCCAGCAGCTTCGGACAGACCTACGAGCAGTACTTC. This translates into CASSFGQTYEQYF.

The rearrangement joins TRBV27 to TRBJ2-7, with 7 bases that match TRBD2. This CDR3 has 15 amino acids. CDR1 and CDR2 (germline): MNHEY, SMNVEV (reference sequence). J gave up 0 bases and V 0 bases, and 2 bases lay outside the gene matches. The CDR3 is CASSLSGGGSYEQYF. The CDR3 nucleotides read TGTGCCAGCAGTTTATCGGGCGGGGGCTCCTACGAGCAGTACTTC.

The genes are TRBV7-6 and TRBJ2-7, with 13 nucleotides matching TRBD2. Unmatched junction bases numbered 4, after V lost 5 bases and J lost 6 bases. The germline V gene encodes CDR1 SGHVS and CDR2 FNYEAQ. CDR3 length equals 14 residues. The CDR3 loop reads CASSPGLAGLEQYF. The CDR3 DNA reads as TGTGCCAGCAGCCCGGGACTAGCGGGACTCGAGCAGTACTTC. Using reference TRBV7-6 and TRBJ2-7 for the parts outside the CDR3, the full variable domain is GAGVSQSPRYKVTKRGQDVALRCDPISGHVSLYWYRQALGQGPEFLTYFNYEAQQDKSGLPNDRFSAERPEGSISTLTIQRTEQRDSAMYRCASSPGLAGLEQYFGPGTRLTVT.